This passage covers 9 T cell receptor beta chains from one sample sequenced in a study of beta chain features in type 1 diabetes. cDNA synthesis used the whole RNA isolate, giving expressed TCRB sequences. TCRdb keeps only in-frame clones here, not all; method: immunoSEQ multiplex PCR. The sample holds fewer than 900,000 clones; roughly 16% are singletons and the top ten take 0.02% to 0.025%. Input material: naive CD4+ T cells from blood. These receptors came from a woman aged 18 to 35 in good health.

In its sample, this clone was seen a few times. The chain employs TRBV28 and TRBJ1-5; D remains unclear. The CDR3 has 13 residues. Looked up from germline, CDR1 is MDHEN and CDR2 is SYDVKM. Trimming pared 4 bases from V and 5 bases from J, leaving 9 bases between. CDR3 coding DNA: TGTGCCAGCAGTTGGGTCCTAGATCAGCCCCAGCATTTT. Translated: CASSWVLDQPQHF.

The J gene is TRBJ2-7, the V gene TRBV6-5, with D unclear. The V end lost 3 bases, the J end lost 4 bases, and 13 bases lay between the germline ends. CDR3 length equals 14 residues. Germline V gene sequence: CDR1 MNHEY, CDR2 SVGAGI. DNA of the CDR3: TGTGCCAGCAGTTATCGGTCAAACTCTTACGAGCAGTACTTC. Translation gives CASSYRSNSYEQYF.

This chain connects TRBV28 to TRBJ2-7, with D unclear. The germline gives CDR1 MDHEN, CDR2 SYDVKM. The CDR3 extends over 15 amino acids. V was trimmed by 5 bases and J by 3 bases, leaving 17 bases between them. Here the CDR3 DNA reads TGTGCCAGCAGTGCCTGGCGTCTTCTTCACTACGAGCAGTACTTC. It specifies CASSAWRLLHYEQYF.

At least ten counts were recorded for this clone. Different DNA sequences within this sample yield the same CDR3. The gene calls are TRBV10-3 and TRBJ2-7, with TRBD1 identical over 7 bases. In germline, CDR1 is ENHRY, CDR2 SYGVKD. This CDR3 is built from 11 residues. Losses at the gene ends were 8 bases for V and 3 bases for J; bases not matched to a gene: 1. The CDR3 is CAISGGYEQYF. CDR3 nucleotide sequence: TGTGCCATCTCAGGGGGCTACGAGCAGTACTTC.

The chain has TRBV7-9 and TRBJ2-3; TRBD2 aligns across 12 bases. The length of the CDR3 is 15 residues. Trimming removed 5 bases from V and 5 bases from J; junction bases left unmatched: 5. CDR1 is SEHNR and CDR2 is FQNEAQ in the germline V gene (reference sequence). CDR3 DNA sequence: TGTGCCAGCAGCCCTAGCGGGAGGGCCATAGATACGCAGTATTTT. This gives the protein CASSPSGRAIDTQYF.

This clone was seen a handful of times. V is TRBV18 and J is TRBJ1-3; D is ambiguous. This CDR3 contains 15 residues. Germline V CDR1 and CDR2: KGHSH, LQKENI. The germline V and J ends were trimmed by 2 bases and 0 bases, with 8 bases remaining between them. CDR3 protein: CASSPALVSGNTIYF. For the CDR3, the DNA is TGTGCCAGCTCACCAGCCCTGGTCTCTGGAAACACCATATATTTT.

This chain uses TRBV6-6 with TRBJ1-5; D may be TRBD1 (5 bases). This CDR3 has 12 residues. The germline V and J ends were trimmed by 6 bases and 4 bases, with 7 bases remaining between them. Germline CDR1 is MNHNY and CDR2 is SVGAGI (reference sequence). The CDR3 protein is CASRGVNQPQHF. DNA of the CDR3: TGTGCCAGCAGGGGGGTGAATCAGCCCCAGCATTTT.

The chain links TRBV7-9 to TRBJ2-5; possible D gene TRBD1, 6 bases. V was pared by 6 bases and J by 5 bases, with 16 bases between. This CDR3 contains 14 residues. CDR1 and CDR2 from the germline V gene are SEHNR and FQNEAQ (reference sequence). CDR3 in DNA: TGTGCCAGCAGTTACACAGGGTCTTCGGAGACCCAGTACTTC. This codes for CASSYTGSSETQYF.

This clone has only a few counts. This specimen includes other DNA sequences encoding the same CDR3. The chain carries TRBV5-4 and TRBJ1-2, with a possible D match to TRBD1 (6 bases). Germline values: CDR1 SGHNT, CDR2 YYREEE (reference sequence). The length of the CDR3 is 13 residues. Between the trimmed V and J ends, which lost 0 bases and 5 bases, there was a span of 8 bases. CDR3: CASSLDRVYGYTF. The CDR3 nucleotides are TGTGCCAGCAGCTTGGACAGGGTGTATGGCTACACCTTC.